Listed here are 7 T cell receptor beta chains from one sample, sequenced in a study of cytomegalovirus exposure and HLA in healthy donors. It was with 60 Vbeta and 13 Jbeta primers that the PCR ran. Measured with immunoSEQ multiplex PCR; TCRdb has only the in-frame clones, and not every one. The sample consists of 100,000 to 150,000 clones, approximately 80% of them appearing once. What was sequenced was PBMCs. The receptor set was obtained from a girl aged 2-10 years in good health and CMV-seronegative.

V and J are TRBV5-1 and TRBJ1-4; perhaps TRBD1 as D (6 bases). The V end lost 0 bases, the J end lost 3 bases, and 9 bases lay between the germline ends. The CDR3 totals 15 residues. Per germline, CDR1 SGHRS and CDR2 YFSETQ. The CDR3 spells CASSLAGVANEKLFF. CDR3 coding DNA: TGCGCCAGCAGCTTGGCAGGGGTCGCTAATGAAAAACTGTTTTTT.

Details on this clone: Different DNA sequences within this sample yield the same CDR3. The CDR3 region is CASSEEGEVKNSPLHF. The CDR3 nucleotides read TGTGCCAGCAGTGAAGAGGGGGAAGTAAAGAATTCACCCCTCCACTTT. This chain links TRBV6-1 with TRBJ1-6, with D maybe TRBD1 (6 bases). V lost 1 base, J lost 7 bases, and 14 bases lay in between. The CDR3 is 16 residues long. Germline CDR1 is MNHNS and CDR2 is SASEGT.

The chain has TRBV27 and TRBJ2-3; 9 nucleotides match TRBD1. V was pared by 6 bases and J by 6 bases, with 7 bases of the junction left unmatched. The length of the CDR3 is 14 residues. Germline-derived CDR1 and CDR2 are MNHEY and SMNVEV (reference sequence). The CDR3 sequence is CASRGTGFTDTQYF. The CDR3 coding sequence is TGTGCCAGCAGGGGGACAGGGTTTACGGATACGCAGTATTTT.

The chain employs TRBV27 and TRBJ2-1; 7 bases are shared with TRBD2. Germline V gene sequence: CDR1 MNHEY, CDR2 SMNVEV (reference sequence). The CDR3 loop spans 16 amino acids. The J segment lost 13 bases and the V segment lost 0 bases, leaving 15 bases of the junction unmatched. For the CDR3, the DNA is TGTGCCAGCAGTTTATCGTCGTCGGTAGCGGGCTTTAAACAGTTCTTC. It specifies CASSLSSSVAGFKQFF.

V gene TRBV5-1 combines with J gene TRBJ1-2, with a tentative D call TRBD1 (6 bases). V gave up 1 base and J gave up 2 bases, with 12 bases separating them. CDR1 is SGHRS, CDR2 YFSETQ, per germline. The CDR3 length is 15 residues. Written as DNA, the CDR3 is TGCGCCAGCAGCTTGTATGACAGGACAAACTATGGCTACACCTTC. It translates to CASSLYDRTNYGYTF.

The rearrangement links TRBV12-5 to TRBJ2-3; TRBD2 is a possible D gene (6 bases). The V gene's germline CDR1 is LGHNT and CDR2 FRNRAP. The CDR3 sequence is 19 residues long. Trimming left V 5 bases short and J 0 bases short, with 24 bases between. CDR3 residues: CASGPAPPYLATSTDTQYF. CDR3 nucleotide sequence: TGTGCTAGTGGTCCAGCGCCCCCTTATCTAGCGACCAGCACAGATACGCAGTATTTT.

This clone was detected only a few times. The chain links TRBV25-1 to TRBJ2-7, with 7 bases fitting TRBD1. J gave up 2 bases and V 3 bases, and 7 bases lay outside the gene matches. CDR1 is MGHDK, CDR2 SYGVNS, per germline. The CDR3 is 15 residues long. The CDR3 region has the DNA TGTGCCAGCAGTGACGCTAACAGGGGAACCTACGAGCAGTACTTC. Translated, it gives CASSDANRGTYEQYF.